This TCR beta chain originates from a study of memory CD4+ T cells and cytomegalovirus serostatus. Study details: Healthy Belgian adult donors included roughly ten CMV-positive and 24 CMV-negative people. Study observations and caveats: Each of approximately 70 CMV-associated TCRbeta sequences occurred in one to five individuals.

Authors' data handling: Out-of-frame sequences were removed, leaving 2 million or so distinct TCRbeta sequences. This table comes from immunoSEQ multiplex PCR, and its TCRdb copy is limited to in-frame clones, with some not included. V and J calls plus clone size are reproduced from that table; the DNA served to infer D and trimming. The data contain around 63,000 clones, about three quarters of them singletons. The CDR3 is 15 amino acids. Germline CDR1 SEHNR, CDR2 FQNEAQ (reference sequence). V gave up 0 bases and J gave up 8 bases, with 16 bases separating them. The sort gate was single viable CD3+CD4+CD8-CD45RO+ cells for memory CD4+ T cells. For this clone: What it recognizes is unknown.

This receptor was taken from an adult in good health and CMV-seronegative. Some clones in this sample may be carry-over from other donors' samples. Source material: memory CD4+ T cells from blood. The chain has TRBV7-9 and TRBJ1-1; D might be TRBD1 (5 bases). The CDR3 spells CASSLARFGGGEAFF. The CDR3, as DNA: TGTGCCAGCAGCTTAGCGAGATTTGGGGGAGGGGAAGCTTTCTTT.